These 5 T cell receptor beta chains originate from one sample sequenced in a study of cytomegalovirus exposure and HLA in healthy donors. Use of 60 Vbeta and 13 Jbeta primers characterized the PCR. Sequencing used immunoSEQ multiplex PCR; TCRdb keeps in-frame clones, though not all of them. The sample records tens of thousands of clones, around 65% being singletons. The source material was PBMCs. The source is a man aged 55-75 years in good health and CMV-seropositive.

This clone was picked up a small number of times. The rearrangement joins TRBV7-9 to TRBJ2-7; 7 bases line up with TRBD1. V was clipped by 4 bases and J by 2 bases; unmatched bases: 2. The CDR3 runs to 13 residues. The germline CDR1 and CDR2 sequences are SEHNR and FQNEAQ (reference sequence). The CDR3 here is CASSSTGAYEQYF. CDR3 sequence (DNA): TGTGCCAGCAGCTCCACAGGGGCCTACGAGCAGTACTTC.

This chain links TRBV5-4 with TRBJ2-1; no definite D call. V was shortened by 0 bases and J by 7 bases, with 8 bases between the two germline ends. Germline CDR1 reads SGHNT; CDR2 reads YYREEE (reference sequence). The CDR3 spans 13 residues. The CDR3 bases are TGTGCCAGCAGCTTGGGTTCGAGAAATGAGCAGTTCTTC. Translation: CASSLGSRNEQFF.

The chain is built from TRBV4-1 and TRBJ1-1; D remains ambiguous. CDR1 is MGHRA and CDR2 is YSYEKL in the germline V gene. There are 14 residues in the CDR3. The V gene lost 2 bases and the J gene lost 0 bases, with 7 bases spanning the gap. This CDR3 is CASSQTQLNTEAFF. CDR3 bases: TGCGCCAGCAGCCAAACCCAGTTGAACACTGAAGCTTTCTTT.

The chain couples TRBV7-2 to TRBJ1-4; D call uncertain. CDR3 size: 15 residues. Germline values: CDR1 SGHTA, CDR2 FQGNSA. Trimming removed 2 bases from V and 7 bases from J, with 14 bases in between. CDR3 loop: CASSLRLLVGEKLFF. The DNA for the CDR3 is TGTGCCAGCAGCTTACGACTCCTCGTCGGTGAAAAACTGTTTTTT.

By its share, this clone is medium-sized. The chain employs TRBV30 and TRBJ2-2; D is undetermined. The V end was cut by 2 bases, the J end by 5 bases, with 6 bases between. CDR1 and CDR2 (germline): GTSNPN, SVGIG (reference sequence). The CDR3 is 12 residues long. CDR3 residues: CAWSSGTGELFF. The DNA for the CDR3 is TGTGCCTGGAGTTCGGGTACCGGGGAGCTGTTTTTT. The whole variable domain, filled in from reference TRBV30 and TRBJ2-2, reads SQTIHQWPATLVQPVGSPLSLECTVEGTSNPNLYWYRQAAGRGLQLLFYSVGIGQISSEVPQNLSASRPQDRQFILSSKKLLLSDSGFYLCAWSSGTGELFFGEGSRLTVL.